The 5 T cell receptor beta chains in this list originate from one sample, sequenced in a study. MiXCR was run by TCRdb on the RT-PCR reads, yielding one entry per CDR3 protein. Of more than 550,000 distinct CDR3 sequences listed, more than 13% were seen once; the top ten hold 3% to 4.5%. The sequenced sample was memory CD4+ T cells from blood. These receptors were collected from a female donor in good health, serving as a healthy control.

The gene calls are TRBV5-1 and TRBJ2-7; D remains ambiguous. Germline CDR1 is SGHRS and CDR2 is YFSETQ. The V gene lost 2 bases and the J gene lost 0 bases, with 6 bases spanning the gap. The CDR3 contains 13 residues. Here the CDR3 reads CASSFLGSYEQYF. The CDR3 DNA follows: TGCGCCAGCAGCTTTTTAGGCTCCTACGAGCAGTACTTC.

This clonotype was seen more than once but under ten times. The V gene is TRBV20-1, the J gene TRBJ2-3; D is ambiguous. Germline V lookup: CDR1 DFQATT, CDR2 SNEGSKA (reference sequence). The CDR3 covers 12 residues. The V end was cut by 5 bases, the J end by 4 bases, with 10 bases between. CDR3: CSAGLGPDTQYF. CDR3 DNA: TGCAGTGCTGGCCTCGGGCCAGATACGCAGTATTTT.

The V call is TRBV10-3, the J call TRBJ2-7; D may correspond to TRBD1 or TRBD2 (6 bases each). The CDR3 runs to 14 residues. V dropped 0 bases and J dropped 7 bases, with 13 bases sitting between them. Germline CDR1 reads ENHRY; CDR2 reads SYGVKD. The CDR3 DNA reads TGTGCCATCAGTGAGTCTGGGGGGCTGGGGGAGCAGTACTTC. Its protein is CAISESGGLGEQYF.

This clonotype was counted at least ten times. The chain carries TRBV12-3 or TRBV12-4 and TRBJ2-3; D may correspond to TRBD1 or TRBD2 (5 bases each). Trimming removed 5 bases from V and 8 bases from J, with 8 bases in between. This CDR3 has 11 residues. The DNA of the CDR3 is TGTGCCAGCAGTAGAGGGGTTACGCAGTATTTT. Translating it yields CASSRGVTQYF.

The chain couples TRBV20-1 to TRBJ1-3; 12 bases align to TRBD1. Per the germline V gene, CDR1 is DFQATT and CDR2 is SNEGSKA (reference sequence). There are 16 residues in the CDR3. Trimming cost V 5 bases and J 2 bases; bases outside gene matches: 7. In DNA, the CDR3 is TGCAGTGCTCGGGACAGGGGGCGCTTAACTGGAAACACCATATATTTT. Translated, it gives CSARDRGRLTGNTIYF.